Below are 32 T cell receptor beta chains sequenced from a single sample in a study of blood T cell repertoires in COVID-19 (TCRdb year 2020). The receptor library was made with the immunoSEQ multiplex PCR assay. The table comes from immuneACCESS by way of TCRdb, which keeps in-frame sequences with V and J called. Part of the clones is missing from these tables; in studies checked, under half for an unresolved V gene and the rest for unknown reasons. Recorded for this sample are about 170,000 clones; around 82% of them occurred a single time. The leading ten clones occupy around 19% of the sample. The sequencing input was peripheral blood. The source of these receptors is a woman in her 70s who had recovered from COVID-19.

The CDR3 DNA sequence: TGTGCCAGCACCCTGGGGGGTGAAGCTTTCTTT. Translating it yields CASTLGGEAFF. This chain joins TRBV6-5 and TRBJ1-1, with a tentative D call TRBD1 (5 bases). Trimming shortened V by 7 bases and J by 7 bases, and 10 bases separated the two germline ends. Per germline, CDR1 MNHEY and CDR2 SVGAGI. The CDR3 runs 11 residues.

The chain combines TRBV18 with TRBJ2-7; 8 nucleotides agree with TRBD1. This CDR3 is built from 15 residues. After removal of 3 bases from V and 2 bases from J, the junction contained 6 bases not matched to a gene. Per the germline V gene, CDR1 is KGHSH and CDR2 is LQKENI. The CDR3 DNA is TGTGCCAGCTCACCCGGACAGGGCAGGGCCTACGAGCAGTACTTC. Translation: CASSPGQGRAYEQYF.

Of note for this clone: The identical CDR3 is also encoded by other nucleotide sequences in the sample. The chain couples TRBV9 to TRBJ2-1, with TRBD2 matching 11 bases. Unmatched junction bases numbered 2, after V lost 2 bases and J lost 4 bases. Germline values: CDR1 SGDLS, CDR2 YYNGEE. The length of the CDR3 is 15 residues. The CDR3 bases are TGTGCCAGCAGCGTGGGACTAGCGGAATACAATGAGCAGTTCTTC. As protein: CASSVGLAEYNEQFF. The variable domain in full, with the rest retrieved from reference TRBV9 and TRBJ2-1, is DSGVTQTPKHLITATGQRVTLRCSPRSGDLSVYWYQQSLDQGLQFLIQYYNGEERAKGNILERFSAQQFPDLHSELNLSSLELGDSALYFCASSVGLAEYNEQFFGPGTRLTVL.

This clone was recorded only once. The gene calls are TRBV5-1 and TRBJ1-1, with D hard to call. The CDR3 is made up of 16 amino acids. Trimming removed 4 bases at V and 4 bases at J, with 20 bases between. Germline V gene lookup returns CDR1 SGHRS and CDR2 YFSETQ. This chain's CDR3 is CASSPGEGPPSTEAFF. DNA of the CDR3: TGCGCCAGCAGCCCCGGGGAGGGCCCACCGAGCACTGAAGCTTTCTTT.

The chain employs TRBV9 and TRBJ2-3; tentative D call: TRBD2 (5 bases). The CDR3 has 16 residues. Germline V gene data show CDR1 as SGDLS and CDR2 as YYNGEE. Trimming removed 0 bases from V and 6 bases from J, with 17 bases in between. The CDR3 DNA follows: TGTGCCAGCAGCGTAGACCCGCCGGGCGGCGGGGATACGCAGTATTTT. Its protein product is CASSVDPPGGGDTQYF.

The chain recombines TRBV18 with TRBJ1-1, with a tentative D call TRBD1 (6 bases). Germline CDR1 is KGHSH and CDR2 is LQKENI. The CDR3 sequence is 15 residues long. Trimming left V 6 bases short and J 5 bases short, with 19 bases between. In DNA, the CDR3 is TGTGCCAGCTCGCCAATCCGGGACACGGGGACTGAAGCTTTCTTT. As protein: CASSPIRDTGTEAFF. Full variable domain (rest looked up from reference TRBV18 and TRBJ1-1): NAGVMQNPRHLVRRRGQEARLRCSPMKGHSHVYWYRQLPEEGLKFMVYLQKENIIDESGMPKERFSAEFPKEGPSILRIQQVVRGDSAAYFCASSPIRDTGTEAFFGQGTRLTVV.

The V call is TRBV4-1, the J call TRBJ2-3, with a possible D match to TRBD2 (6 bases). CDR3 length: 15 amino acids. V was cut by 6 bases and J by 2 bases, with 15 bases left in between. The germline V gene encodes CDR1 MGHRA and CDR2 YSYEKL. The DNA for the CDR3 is TGCGCCAGCAGTTCCAGCGGGCATCCCACAGATACGCAGTATTTT. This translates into CASSSSGHPTDTQYF.

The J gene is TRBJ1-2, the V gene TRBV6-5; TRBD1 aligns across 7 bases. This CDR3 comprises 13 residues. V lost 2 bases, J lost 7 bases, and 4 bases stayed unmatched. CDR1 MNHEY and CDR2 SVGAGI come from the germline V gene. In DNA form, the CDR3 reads TGTGCCAGCAGTTACAGGGGGCTGACTGGCTACACCTTC. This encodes CASSYRGLTGYTF.

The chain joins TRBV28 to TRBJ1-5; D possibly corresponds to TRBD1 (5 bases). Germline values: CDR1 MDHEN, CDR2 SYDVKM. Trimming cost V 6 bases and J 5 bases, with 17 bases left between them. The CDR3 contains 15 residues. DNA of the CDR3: TGTGCCAGCAGCGACCTCCGGGGGGAGGATCAGCCCCAGCATTTT. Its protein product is CASSDLRGEDQPQHF.

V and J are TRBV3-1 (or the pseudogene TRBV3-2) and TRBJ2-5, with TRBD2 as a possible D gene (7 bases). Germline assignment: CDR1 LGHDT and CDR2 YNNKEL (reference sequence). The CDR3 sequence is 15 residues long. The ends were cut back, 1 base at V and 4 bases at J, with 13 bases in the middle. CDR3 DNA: TGTGCCAGCAGCCAAGCGGGGGGCGTGGGAGAGACCCAGTACTTC. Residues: CASSQAGGVGETQYF.

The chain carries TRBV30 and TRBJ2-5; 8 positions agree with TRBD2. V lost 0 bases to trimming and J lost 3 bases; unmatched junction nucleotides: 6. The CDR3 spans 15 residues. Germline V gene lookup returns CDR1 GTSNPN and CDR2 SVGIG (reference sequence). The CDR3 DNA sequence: TGTGCCTGGAGTGTACTGGCGGGAGGTAAAGAGACCCAGTACTTC. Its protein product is CAWSVLAGGKETQYF.

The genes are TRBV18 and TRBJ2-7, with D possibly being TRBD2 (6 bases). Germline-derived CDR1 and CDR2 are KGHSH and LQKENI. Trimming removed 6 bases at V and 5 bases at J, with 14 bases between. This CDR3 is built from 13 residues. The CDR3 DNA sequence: TGTGCCAGCTCCCCCCAGAGGAGGGACGAGCAGTACTTC. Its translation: CASSPQRRDEQYF.

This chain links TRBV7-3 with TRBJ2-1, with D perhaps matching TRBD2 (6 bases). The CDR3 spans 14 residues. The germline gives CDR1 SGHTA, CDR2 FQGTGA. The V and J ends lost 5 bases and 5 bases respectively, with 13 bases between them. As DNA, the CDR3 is TGTGCCAGCAGCCCCGGGCTAGCGCACAATGAGCAGTTCTTC. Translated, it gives CASSPGLAHNEQFF. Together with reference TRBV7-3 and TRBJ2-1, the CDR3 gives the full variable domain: GAGVSQTPSNKVTEKGKYVELRCDPISGHTALYWYRQSLGQGPEFLIYFQGTGAADDSGLPNDRFFAVRPEGSVSTLKIQRTERGDSAVYLCASSPGLAHNEQFFGPGTRLTVL.

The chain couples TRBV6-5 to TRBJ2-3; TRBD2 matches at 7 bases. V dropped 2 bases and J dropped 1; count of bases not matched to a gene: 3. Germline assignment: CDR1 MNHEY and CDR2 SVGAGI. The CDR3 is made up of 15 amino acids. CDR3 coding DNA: TGTGCCAGCAGTTACGGGCTAGCGGGCACAGATACGCAGTATTTT. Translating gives CASSYGLAGTDTQYF.

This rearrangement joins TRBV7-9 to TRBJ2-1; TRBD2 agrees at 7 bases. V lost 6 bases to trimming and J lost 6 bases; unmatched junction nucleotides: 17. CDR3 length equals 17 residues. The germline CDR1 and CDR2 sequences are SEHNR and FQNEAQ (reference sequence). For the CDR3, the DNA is TGTGCCAGCAGAGGGACCACGTCCGGGAGGTCCCCCAATGAGCAGTTCTTC. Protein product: CASRGTTSGRSPNEQFF.

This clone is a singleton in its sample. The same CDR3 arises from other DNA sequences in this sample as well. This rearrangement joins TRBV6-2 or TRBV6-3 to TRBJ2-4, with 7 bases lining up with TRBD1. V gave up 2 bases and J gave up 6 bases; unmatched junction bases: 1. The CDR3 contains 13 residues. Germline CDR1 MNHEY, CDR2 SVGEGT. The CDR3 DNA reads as TGTGCCAGCAGTTACGCAGGGGGAAACATTCAGTACTTC. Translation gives CASSYAGGNIQYF.

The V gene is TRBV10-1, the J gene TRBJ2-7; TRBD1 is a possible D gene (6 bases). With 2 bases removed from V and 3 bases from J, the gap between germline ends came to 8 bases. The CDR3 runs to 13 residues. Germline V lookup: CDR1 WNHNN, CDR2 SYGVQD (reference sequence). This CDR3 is CASSEGQHYEQYF. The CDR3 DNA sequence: TGCGCCAGCAGTGAGGGACAGCACTACGAGCAGTACTTC.

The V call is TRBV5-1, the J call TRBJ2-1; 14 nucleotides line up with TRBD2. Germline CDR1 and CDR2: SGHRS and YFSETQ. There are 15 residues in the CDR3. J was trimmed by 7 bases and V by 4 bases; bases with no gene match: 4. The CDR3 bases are TGCGCCAGCAGCCCGGGACTAGCGGGGGTAAATGAGCAGTTCTTC. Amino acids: CASSPGLAGVNEQFF.

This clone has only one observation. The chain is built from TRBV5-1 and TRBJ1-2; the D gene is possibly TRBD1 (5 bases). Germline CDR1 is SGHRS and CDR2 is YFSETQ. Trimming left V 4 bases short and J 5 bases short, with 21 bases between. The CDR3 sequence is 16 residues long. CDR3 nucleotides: TGCGCCAGCAGCCCCGGGGGGACCGCTTTTGGGTATGGCTACACCTTC. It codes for CASSPGGTAFGYGYTF.

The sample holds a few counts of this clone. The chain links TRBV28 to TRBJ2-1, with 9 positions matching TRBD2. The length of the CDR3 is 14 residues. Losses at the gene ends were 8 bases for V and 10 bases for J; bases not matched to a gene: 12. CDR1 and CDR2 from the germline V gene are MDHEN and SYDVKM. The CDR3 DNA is TGTGCCAGCTTAGGCGGGAGGGCCCTCGGGGAGCAGTTCTTC. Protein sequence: CASLGGRALGEQFF.

The CDR3: CASSPGTGTEAFF. In nucleotides, the CDR3 is TGTGCCAGCAGCCCCGGAACGGGCACTGAAGCTTTCTTT. The chain links TRBV6-5 to TRBJ1-1; D gene uncertain. Germline CDR1 reads MNHEY; CDR2 reads SVGAGI. V lost 6 bases, J lost 4 bases, and 12 bases lay in between. The CDR3 is 13 amino acids.

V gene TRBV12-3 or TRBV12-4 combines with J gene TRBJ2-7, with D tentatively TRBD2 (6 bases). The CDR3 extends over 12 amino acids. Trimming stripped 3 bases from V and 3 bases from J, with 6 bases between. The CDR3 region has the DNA TGTGCCAGCAGTTTGCGGGGCTACGAGCAGTACTTC. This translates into CASSLRGYEQYF.

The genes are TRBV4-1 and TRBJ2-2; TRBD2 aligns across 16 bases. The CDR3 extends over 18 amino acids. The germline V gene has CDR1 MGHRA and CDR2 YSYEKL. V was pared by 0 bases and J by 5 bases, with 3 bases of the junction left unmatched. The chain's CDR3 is CASSQEGLAGGETGELFF. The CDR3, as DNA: TGCGCCAGCAGCCAAGAGGGACTAGCGGGAGGGGAAACCGGGGAGCTGTTTTTT.

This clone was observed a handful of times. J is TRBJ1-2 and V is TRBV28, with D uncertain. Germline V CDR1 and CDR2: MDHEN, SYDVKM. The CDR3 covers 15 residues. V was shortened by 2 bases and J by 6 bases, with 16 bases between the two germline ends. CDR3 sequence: CASSLPTGGYDGYTF. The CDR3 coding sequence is TGTGCCAGCAGTTTACCCACGGGAGGGTACGATGGCTACACCTTC.

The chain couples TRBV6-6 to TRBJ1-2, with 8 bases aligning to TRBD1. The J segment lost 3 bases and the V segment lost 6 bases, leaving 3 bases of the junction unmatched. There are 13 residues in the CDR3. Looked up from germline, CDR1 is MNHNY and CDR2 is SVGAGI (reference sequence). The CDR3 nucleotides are TGTGCCAGCAGCAAACAGGGGGACTATGGCTACACCTTC. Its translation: CASSKQGDYGYTF.

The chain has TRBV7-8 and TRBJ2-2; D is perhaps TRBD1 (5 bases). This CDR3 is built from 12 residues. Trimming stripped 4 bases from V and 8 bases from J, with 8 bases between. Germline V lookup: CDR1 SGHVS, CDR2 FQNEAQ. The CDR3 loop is CASSWGVGELFF. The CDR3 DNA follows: TGTGCCAGCAGCTGGGGCGTTGGGGAGCTGTTTTTT.

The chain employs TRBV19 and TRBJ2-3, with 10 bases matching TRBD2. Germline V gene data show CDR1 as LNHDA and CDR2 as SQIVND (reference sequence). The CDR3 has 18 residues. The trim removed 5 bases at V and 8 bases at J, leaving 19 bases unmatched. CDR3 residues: CASSHLTSGESPGRTQYF. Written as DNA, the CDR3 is TGTGCCAGTAGTCACCTCACTAGCGGGGAAAGCCCGGGGCGTACGCAGTATTTT.

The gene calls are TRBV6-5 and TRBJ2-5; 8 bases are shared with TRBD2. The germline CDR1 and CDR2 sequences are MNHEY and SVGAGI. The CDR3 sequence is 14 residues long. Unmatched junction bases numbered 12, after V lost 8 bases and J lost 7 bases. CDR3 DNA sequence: TGTGCCAGCCAACGGGGGGGAGCGGTCGGGACCCAGTACTTC. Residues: CASQRGGAVGTQYF.

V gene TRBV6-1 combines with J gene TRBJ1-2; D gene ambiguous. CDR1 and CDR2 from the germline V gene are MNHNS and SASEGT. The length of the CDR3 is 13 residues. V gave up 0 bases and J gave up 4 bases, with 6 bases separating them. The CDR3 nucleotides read TGTGCCAGCAGTGAAGCACACACCTATGGCTACACCTTC. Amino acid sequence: CASSEAHTYGYTF.

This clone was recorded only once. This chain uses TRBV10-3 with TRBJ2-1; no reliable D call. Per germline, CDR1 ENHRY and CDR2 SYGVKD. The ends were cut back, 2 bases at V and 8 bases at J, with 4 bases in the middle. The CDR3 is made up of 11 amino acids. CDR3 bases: TGTGCCATCAGTGAGACGGATGAGCAGTTCTTC. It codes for CAISETDEQFF.

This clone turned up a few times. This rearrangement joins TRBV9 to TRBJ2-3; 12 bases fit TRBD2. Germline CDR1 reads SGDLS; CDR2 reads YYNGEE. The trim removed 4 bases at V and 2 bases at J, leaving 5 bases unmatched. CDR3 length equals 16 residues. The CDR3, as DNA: TGTGCCAGCAGCCCCCGGACTAGCGGGGCCACAGATACGCAGTATTTT. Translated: CASSPRTSGATDTQYF.

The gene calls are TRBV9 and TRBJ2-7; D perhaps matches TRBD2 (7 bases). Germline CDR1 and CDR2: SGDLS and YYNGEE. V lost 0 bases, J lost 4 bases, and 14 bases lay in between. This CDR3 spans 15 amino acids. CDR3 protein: CASSVEGGAPYEQYF. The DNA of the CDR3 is TGTGCCAGCAGCGTAGAGGGGGGGGCACCTTACGAGCAGTACTTC.